The next 2 T cell receptor beta chains were all read from a single sample in a study of shared clonotypes between healthy human individuals. Data came from immunoSEQ multiplex PCR; TCRdb stores just in-frame clones and leaves some out. Of over a million clones in the sample, 75% were seen once. The sample comprised memory CD4+ T cells sorted from blood. The sample's subset: CD45RA-negative fraction. These receptors all stem from a man aged 18 to 35 in good health.

Of note for this clone: Other DNA sequences in the sample encode the same CDR3. The chain links TRBV5-1 to TRBJ2-1, with TRBD2 matching 7 bases. This CDR3 has 15 residues. Germline-derived CDR1 and CDR2 are SGHRS and YFSETQ. The V gene end was trimmed by 5 bases and the J gene end by 0 bases; junction bases not matched to a gene: 5. This chain's CDR3 is CASSSSGSSYNEQFF. The CDR3 nucleotides read TGCGCCAGCAGTTCTAGCGGAAGCTCCTACAATGAGCAGTTCTTC.

This chain connects TRBV9 to TRBJ1-6; TRBD1 aligns across 7 bases. This CDR3 comprises 17 residues. With 4 bases clipped from V and 5 bases from J, the junction kept 12 bases outside the gene matches. The germline V gene has CDR1 SGDLS and CDR2 YYNGEE. The CDR3 is CASSSPHRTGDNSPLHF. CDR3 in DNA: TGTGCCAGCAGCTCACCCCACCGGACAGGTGATAATTCACCCCTCCACTTT. Looking up the rest from reference TRBV9 and TRBJ1-6 gives the full variable domain: DSGVTQTPKHLITATGQRVTLRCSPRSGDLSVYWYQQSLDQGLQFLIQYYNGEERAKGNILERFSAQQFPDLHSELNLSSLELGDSALYFCASSSPHRTGDNSPLHFGNGTRLTVT.